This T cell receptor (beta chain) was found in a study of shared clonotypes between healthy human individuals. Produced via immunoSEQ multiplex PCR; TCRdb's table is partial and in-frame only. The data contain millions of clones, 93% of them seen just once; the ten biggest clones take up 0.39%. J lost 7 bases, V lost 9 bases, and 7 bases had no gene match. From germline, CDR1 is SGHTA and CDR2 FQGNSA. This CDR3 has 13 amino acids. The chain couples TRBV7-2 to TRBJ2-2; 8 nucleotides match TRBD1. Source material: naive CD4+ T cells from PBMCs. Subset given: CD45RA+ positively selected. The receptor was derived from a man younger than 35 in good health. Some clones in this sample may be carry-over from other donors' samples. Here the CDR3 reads CARGRGRNGELFF. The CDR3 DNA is TGTGCCAGGGGCAGGGGGCGGAACGGGGAGCTGTTTTTT.